The 18 T cell receptor beta chains below come from one sample, sequenced in a study of cytomegalovirus exposure and HLA in healthy donors. The PCR was carried out with 60 Vbeta primers and 13 Jbeta primers. Method: immunoSEQ multiplex PCR; TCRdb's copy keeps in-frame clones and lacks some. The sample contains approximately 190,000 clones, more than 75% of which appear only once. Sequenced sample: PBMCs. The receptor set was obtained from a man aged 40-49 years in good health and CMV-seropositive.

This chain uses TRBV28 with TRBJ2-7; D unresolved. The length of the CDR3 is 14 residues. V lost 7 bases to trimming and J lost 3 bases, with 16 bases between them. Germline CDR1 MDHEN, CDR2 SYDVKM. CDR3 sequence: CASKPLARSYEQYF. In DNA, the CDR3 is TGTGCCAGCAAACCCTTAGCCCGGAGCTACGAGCAGTACTTC.

The rearrangement links TRBV7-2 to TRBJ1-5, with TRBD1 matching 7 bases. Germline V CDR1 and CDR2: SGHTA, FQGNSA. The CDR3 is 12 amino acids. The V gene end was trimmed by 5 bases and the J gene end by 10 bases; junction bases not matched to a gene: 5. As DNA, the CDR3 is TGTGCCAGCAGCCCTCGACAGGGACCCCAGCATTTT. It is translated as CASSPRQGPQHF. The full variable domain, with the rest looked up from reference TRBV7-2 and TRBJ1-5, is GAGVSQSPSNKVTEKGKDVELRCDPISGHTALYWYRQSLGQGLEFLIYFQGNSAPDKSGLPSDRFSAERTGGSVSTLTIQRTQQEDSAVYLCASSPRQGPQHFGDGTRLSIL.

Points on this clone: A read error may produce the germline difference seen at one junction end. This chain uses TRBV7-9 with TRBJ1-2; 10 nucleotides line up with TRBD1. This CDR3 spans 13 amino acids. CDR1 is SEHNR, CDR2 FQNEAQ, per germline (reference sequence). The CDR3 bases are TGTTCCAGCAGCCTCCGGACAGGGGGAGGGTACACCTTC. Translating gives CSSSLRTGGGYTF.

This chain links TRBV7-8 with TRBJ2-5; 13 bases line up with TRBD2. Germline-derived CDR1 and CDR2 are SGHVS and FQNEAQ. V lost 5 bases to trimming and J lost 7 bases; unmatched junction nucleotides: 4. The CDR3 loop spans 14 amino acids. This CDR3 is CASSVRTSGGTQYF. The CDR3 DNA is TGTGCCAGCAGCGTAAGGACTAGCGGGGGGACCCAGTACTTC.

The chain combines TRBV19 with TRBJ1-4; D gene uncertain. The CDR3 loop spans 12 amino acids. V was clipped by 5 bases and J by 4 bases, with 5 bases between them. From germline, CDR1 is LNHDA and CDR2 SQIVND (reference sequence). CDR3 in amino acids: CASSGRNEKLFF. The CDR3 DNA reads TGTGCCAGTAGTGGGCGTAATGAAAAACTGTTTTTT.

This chain joins TRBV11-3 and TRBJ1-3, with D possibly matching TRBD1 (5 bases). This CDR3 is built from 14 residues. Trimming took 4 bases from V and 0 from J, leaving 7 bases between them. CDR1 and CDR2 (germline): SGHNT, YENEEA. In DNA, the CDR3 is TGTGCCAGCAGCTCAGGGAACTCTGGAAACACCATATATTTT. Encoded protein: CASSSGNSGNTIYF.

This chain links TRBV7-3 with TRBJ1-1; 8 bases are a match to TRBD1. This CDR3 spans 15 amino acids. Germline trimming cut 5 bases from V and 1 base from J; bases unmatched to any gene: 6. Germline CDR1 is SGHTA and CDR2 is FQGTGA. CDR3 protein: CASSERTGTNTEAFF. Written as DNA, the CDR3 is TGTGCCAGCAGCGAACGGACAGGGACGAACACTGAAGCTTTCTTT.

This chain uses TRBV6-1 with TRBJ2-1; 8 bases are a match to TRBD2. This CDR3 is built from 13 residues. Germline V lookup: CDR1 MNHNS, CDR2 SASEGT. V was clipped by 7 bases and J by 5 bases; unmatched bases: 4. The CDR3 protein is CASKSAGDNEQFF. As DNA, the CDR3 is TGTGCCAGCAAATCAGCGGGGGACAATGAGCAGTTCTTC.

The genes are TRBV23-1 and TRBJ2-7; D is perhaps TRBD2 (6 bases). TRBV23-1 is placed among ORFs of uncertain function. The CDR3 sequence is 15 residues long. V lost 4 bases and J lost 0, with 13 bases in between. The CDR3 nucleotides are TGCGCCAGCAGTCCTCAGCTGGGACTCTCCTACGAGCAGTACTTC. This gives the protein CASSPQLGLSYEQYF.

The J gene is TRBJ1-3, the V gene TRBV5-1; 7 nucleotides line up with TRBD1. Germline V CDR1 and CDR2: SGHRS, YFSETQ. Trimming at V came to 4 bases and at J to 3 bases, leaving 16 bases not matched to a gene. This CDR3 contains 18 residues. CDR3 nucleotide sequence: TGCGCCAGCAGCCTGACAGGGTCGTCGCTTATGGATGGAAACACCATATATTTT. Amino acid sequence: CASSLTGSSLMDGNTIYF. The whole variable domain, filled in from reference TRBV5-1 and TRBJ1-3, reads KAGVTQTPRYLIKTRGQQVTLSCSPISGHRSVSWYQQTPGQGLQFLFEYFSETQRNKGNFPGRFSGRQFSNSRSEMNVSTLELGDSALYLCASSLTGSSLMDGNTIYFGEGSWLTVV.

Written as DNA, the CDR3 is TGCGCCAGCAGCCTTCAGGGAGGAGGAGGTATAGACAATGAGCAGTTCTTC. Translating gives CASSLQGGGGIDNEQFF. This chain connects TRBV4-1 to TRBJ2-1, with a tentative D call TRBD2 (6 bases). From germline, CDR1 is MGHRA and CDR2 YSYEKL. Trimming left V 4 bases short and J 5 bases short, with 21 bases between. The CDR3 loop spans 17 amino acids.

The rearrangement uses TRBV5-1 and TRBJ1-1; 12 bases agree with TRBD1. Germline values: CDR1 SGHRS, CDR2 YFSETQ. The CDR3 runs to 16 residues. V shed 4 bases and J 3 bases; nucleotides not matched to a gene: 7. Written as DNA, the CDR3 is TGCGCCAGCAGCAAGGGACAGGGGGCCGGGGACACTGAAGCTTTCTTT. It encodes CASSKGQGAGDTEAFF.

This clone was detected only a few times. The chain joins TRBV6-1 to TRBJ1-2; 9 nucleotides line up with TRBD1. V dropped 5 bases and J dropped 2; count of bases not matched to a gene: 3. Per the germline V gene, CDR1 is MNHNS and CDR2 is SASEGT. The CDR3 extends over 14 amino acids. CDR3 in amino acids: CASSTQGANYGYTF. DNA for the CDR3: TGTGCCAGCAGTACACAGGGGGCCAACTATGGCTACACCTTC.

V is TRBV4-1 and J is TRBJ2-1; weak D call: TRBD2 (6 bases). The CDR3 is 16 amino acids. Between the trimmed V and J ends, which lost 2 bases and 7 bases, there was a span of 18 bases. Germline CDR1 reads MGHRA; CDR2 reads YSYEKL. This chain's CDR3 is CASSQPTSSAENEQFF. CDR3 bases: TGCGCCAGCAGCCAACCGACTAGTAGCGCCGAAAATGAGCAGTTCTTC.

V gene TRBV28 combines with J gene TRBJ2-7; 11 positions match TRBD1. CDR1 and CDR2 from the germline V gene are MDHEN and SYDVKM. Trimming removed 3 bases from V and 7 bases from J; junction bases left unmatched: 5. The CDR3 is 14 residues long. CDR3 in DNA: TGTGCCAGCAGTTTGGGCGGGACAGGGGGTGAGCAGTACTTC. Protein sequence: CASSLGGTGGEQYF.

V is TRBV4-3 and J is TRBJ2-3; 13 bases fit TRBD2. V lost 4 bases, J lost 5 bases, and 6 bases stayed unmatched. CDR1 is LGHNA and CDR2 is YSLEER in the germline V gene. This CDR3 contains 16 residues. The CDR3 loop reads CASSRTGLAGIDTQYF. DNA for the CDR3: TGCGCCAGCAGCCGAACGGGACTAGCGGGAATAGATACGCAGTATTTT.

Comments on this clone: A junction end diverges from the germline sequence, so it may reflect a read error. V is TRBV5-5 and J is TRBJ1-5, with D possibly being TRBD1 (5 bases). The CDR3 covers 14 residues. Germline CDR1 reads SGHKS; CDR2 reads YYEKEE (reference sequence). This CDR3 is CASSQGAGSQPQHF. For the CDR3, the DNA is TGCGCCAGCAGCCAAGGGGCCGGTTCCCAGCCCCAGCATTTT.

The chain joins TRBV6-5 to TRBJ2-7; weak D call: TRBD2 (5 bases). Per the germline V gene, CDR1 is MNHEY and CDR2 is SVGAGI. V was shortened by 5 bases and J by 4 bases, with 12 bases between the two germline ends. CDR3 length: 13 amino acids. The CDR3 nucleotides read TGTGCCAGCAGTCCCGAGGGAGCATACGAGCAGTACTTC. Translation gives CASSPEGAYEQYF.